The entry that follows covers one TCR beta chain sequence. This clonotype was seen a few times. Its target antigen remains unknown. No much larger clone is present one base from it, and per-base qualities are unavailable. V drops 4 bases and J drops 4 bases, leaving 11 bases in between. Measured from the cysteine to the phenylalanine, the CDR3 is 14 residues long. Here the CDR3 DNA is all that survives: 42 bases in frame from base 1. CDR1 and CDR2 are read off the germline V gene as KGHDR and SFDVKD. This entry is derived from a study of blood T cells in healthy people across ages (dated by TCRdb to the mid-2010s). In the study overall: In model experiments, template switching captured about one uniquely barcoded TCR beta cDNA molecule for every two T cells. To track age-related changes in TCR beta repertoire diversity, the study relied on deep sequencing normalized with unique cDNA molecular identifiers. The donors were split into four age groups: young (average around 17 years), middle-aged (more than 35), aged (more than 60) and long-lived (more than 80). To avoid experimental bias, donors of different ages were distributed randomly across sequencing lanes. Using the same blood draw, the study looked at two additional independent replicas of 1 million unique cDNA reads for two donors, one aged 18 to 30 and the other aged 80 or older.

Libraries were constructed by 5' RACE. Reads for this sample came from an Illumina HiSeq 2500. A second PCR of 7 to 11 cycles was performed with a sample-barcoded 5' primer and a J-beta primer mix. A unique molecular identifier was introduced onto each TCR beta cDNA molecule by a template-switch 5' adaptor carrying 12 random nucleotides. Each sample yielded at least 3 million CDR3-containing paired-end reads. All of the RNA was converted into first-strand cDNA using the Mint cDNA synthesis kit, with a TRBC-specific oligonucleotide serving as the primer. After uracil-DNA glycosylase treatment, a first 18-cycle PCR used universal primers M1SS and BC2_uni_R on all cDNA. The original methods were these. Each sample was normalized by randomly selecting 1 million high-quality reads, each carrying a distinct molecular identifier. Reads sharing molecular identifiers were discarded rather than binned into consensus sequences. MiTCR, run with a Q25 quality threshold and the strictest error-elimination algorithm, handled CDR3 identification, clonotype clustering and error correction. A nonparametric unseen species model using Euler transformation provided a lower-bound estimate of total TCR beta diversity. Using fastp at Q25 and MiXCR, TCRdb reprocessed the public reads and kept productive beta chains. Every entry covers one CDR3 protein and lists the most common genes and DNA from its rows. The V and J calls here are based on TCRdb, not the publication. The sample table shows some 900,000 distinct CDR3 sequences, and approximately 49% are seen once. The ten largest make up about an eighth of the sample.

The donors were a few dozen Caucasian individuals from Russia, aged roughly 6 to 90 years, who were systemically healthy. Each donor gave 9.5 to 10 milliliters of peripheral blood, drawn into EDTA-treated Vacutainer tubes. Ficoll-Paque density-gradient centrifugation was used to isolate PBMCs, with at least 6 million per sample. Total RNA, at least 6 micrograms per sample, was extracted from PBMCs with Trizol reagent. The percentages of naive CD45RAhigh/CD27high T cells were determined by flow cytometry on a PBMC aliquot from every donor. What the study reported, not specific to this receptor: Because profiling used bulk unsorted PBMCs, naive and antigen-experienced compartments could not be compared conclusively. Observed TCR beta diversity per million T cells fell roughly linearly with age, and a significant reduction was already apparent by age roughly 40. The long-lived group showed more naive CD4+ T cells, fewer expanded clones and increased TCR diversity than the aged group, suggesting age selection. Estimates of total diversity based on one million sequenced T cells were regarded as lower bounds and as underestimates. There was a strong correlation between observed TCR beta diversity and the percentage of naive T cells measured by flow cytometry. Because donor CMV infection status was unknown, age-related changes in expanded clonotypes were potentially confounded.

The chain is assembled from TRBV24-1 and TRBJ2-3; the D segment could be TRBD1, given 6 matching bases. Sequencing used blood. This sequence was found in a man younger than 40 in good health. The sequence in DNA is TGTGCCACCAGTGAGCAACAGGGAGCAGATACGCAGTATTTT. Its protein is CATSEQQGADTQYF.